The rows below give T cell receptor beta chains drawn from one sample of a study of blood T cell repertoires in COVID-19. Some clones are missing from TCRdb's copy, which holds only in-frame ones; the method was immunoSEQ multiplex PCR. The sample has more than 150,000 clones, roughly 85% seen once. What was sequenced was peripheral blood. Receptors originate from a woman younger than 45 with acute or convalescent COVID-19. Each CDR3 is given with its conserved first and last residue. D genes are given only for firm matches. The size field is filled for only some rows; it gives once, few, many or a size class.

>TRBJ2-3|TRBD2|few|TRBV7-9
CASSLTAGGRIDTQYF
TGTGCCAGCAGCTTAACGGCGGGGGGGCGAATAGATACGCAGTATTTT
>TRBJ1-2|TRBD1|once|TRBV9
CASSVAGGANYGYTF
TGTGCCAGCAGCGTAGCAGGGGGCGCCAACTATGGCTACACCTTC
>TRBJ1-1|NA|NA|TRBV6-2/TRBV6-3
CASSLSGTEAFF
TGTGCCAGCAGCCTCTCGGGCACTGAAGCTTTCTTT
>TRBJ2-7|NA|NA|TRBV5-1
CASSLTVRREQYF
TGCGCCAGCAGCTTAACAGTGCGGAGGGAGCAGTACTTC
>TRBJ2-7|NA|once|TRBV7-2
CASSLNAREYF
TGTGCCAGCAGCTTAAACGCCAGGGAGTACTTC
>TRBJ1-2|NA|NA|TRBV7-9
CASSLVRGQGMSHYGYTF
TGTGCCAGCAGCTTAGTGCGAGGTCAGGGAATGAGCCACTATGGCTACACCTTC
>TRBJ2-3|TRBD2|NA|TRBV5-1
CASSSSGLAGADTQYF
TGCGCCAGCAGCTCCTCCGGACTAGCGGGAGCAGATACGCAGTATTTT
>TRBJ1-1|TRBD1|NA|TRBV7-2
CASSLTGGLTEAFF
TGTGCCAGCAGCTTAACAGGGGGCCTCACTGAAGCTTTCTTT
>TRBJ1-2|NA|NA|TRBV3-1/TRBV3-2
CASSQGTSRRDYGYTF
TGTGCCAGCAGCCAAGGAACATCCCGGCGGGACTATGGCTACACCTTC
>TRBJ2-3|NA|NA|TRBV27
CASYRDFGTQYF
TGTGCCAGTTACCGGGACTTCGGTACGCAGTATTTT
>TRBJ1-5|TRBD1|NA|TRBV27
CASSSGQGTRDGNQPQHF
TGTGCCAGCAGCTCTGGACAGGGGACGAGAGATGGCAATCAGCCCCAGCATTTT
>TRBJ1-4|TRBD1|few|TRBV19
CASSDPGGMGEKLFF
TGTGCCAGTTCCGACCCAGGGGGCATGGGTGAAAAACTGTTTTTT
>TRBJ1-4|NA|NA|TRBV9
CASSASPRGGLTEKLFF
TGTGCCAGCAGCGCTAGCCCTCGAGGGGGATTAACGGAAAAACTGTTTTTT
>TRBJ2-1|TRBD1|NA|TRBV5-6
CASSLQGAKEQFF
TGTGCCAGCAGTCTCCAGGGGGCAAAGGAGCAGTTCTTC
>TRBJ2-2|TRBD1|NA|TRBV27
CASSFLDRGNTGELFF
TGTGCCAGCAGTTTCTTAGACAGGGGGAACACCGGGGAGCTGTTTTTT
>TRBJ1-5|NA|NA|TRBV6-5
CASRQTAAQNQPQHF
TGTGCCAGCAGACAGACAGCAGCTCAAAATCAGCCCCAGCATTTT
>TRBJ2-4|NA|once|TRBV5-8
CASSSGPTGTSKNIQYF
TGTGCCAGCAGCTCCGGTCCGACCGGGACTTCGAAAAACATTCAGTACTTC
>TRBJ1-2|TRBD1|NA|TRBV6-1
CASSEGRQGKLSYGYTF
TGTGCCAGCAGTGAAGGGAGACAGGGGAAGTTATCCTATGGCTACACCTTC
>TRBJ2-1|NA|NA|TRBV7-6
CASSFEEPTEQFF
TGTGCCAGCAGCTTTGAGGAGCCAACTGAGCAGTTCTTC
>TRBJ2-5|TRBD2|NA|TRBV6-1
CASSPADGRETQYF
TGTGCCAGCAGTCCAGCGGACGGGAGGGAGACCCAGTACTTC
>TRBJ2-3|TRBD2|few|TRBV11-2
CASSLREGDTQYF
TGTGCCAGCAGCTTGCGGGAGGGAGATACGCAGTATTTT
>TRBJ2-5|TRBD1|NA|TRBV15
CATSRETGAVETQYF
TGTGCCACCAGCAGGGAGACAGGGGCGGTAGAGACCCAGTACTTC
>TRBJ2-3|TRBD1|once|TRBV9
CASSALAGTGGNTDTQYF
TGTGCCAGCAGCGCACTGGCAGGGACAGGGGGAAATACAGATACGCAGTATTTT
>TRBJ1-2|TRBD1|NA|TRBV30
CAWTPPRTGRSYGYTF
TGTGCCTGGACCCCCCCTAGGACAGGGAGGTCCTATGGCTACACCTTC
>TRBJ2-2|NA|NA|TRBV9
CASSVEWRGPTNTGELFF
TGTGCCAGCAGCGTAGAATGGCGGGGGCCAACGAACACCGGGGAGCTGTTTTTT
>TRBJ2-7|TRBD1|NA|TRBV5-1
CASSGRGTGLREQYF
TGCGCCAGCAGCGGGCGAGGGACAGGTCTTAGGGAGCAGTACTTC
>TRBJ1-5|NA|NA|TRBV7-2
CASSLLWGDNQPQHF
TGTGCCAGCAGCTTACTTTGGGGAGACAATCAGCCCCAGCATTTT
>TRBJ2-1|TRBD1|NA|TRBV28
CASSDGTGDYNEQFF
TGTGCCAGCAGTGACGGGACAGGGGATTACAATGAGCAGTTCTTC
>TRBJ2-1|TRBD1|NA|TRBV6-4
CASSDPGQGANEQFF
TGTGCCAGCAGTGACCCAGGACAGGGGGCAAATGAGCAGTTCTTC
>TRBJ1-4|NA|once|TRBV20-1
CSASWANEKLFF
TGCAGTGCTAGTTGGGCAAATGAAAAACTGTTTTTT
>TRBJ2-1|NA|NA|TRBV12-3/TRBV12-4
CASSSQPTEQFF
TGTGCCAGCAGTTCACAGCCGACTGAGCAGTTCTTC
>TRBJ1-5|NA|NA|TRBV28
CASSSGGARGQPQHF
TGTGCCAGCAGTTCGGGGGGGGCGCGTGGTCAGCCCCAGCATTTT
>TRBJ2-5|NA|NA|TRBV7-9
CASSLGGGDLRTQYF
TGTGCCAGCAGCTTAGGAGGCGGGGACCTACGGACCCAGTACTTC
>TRBJ1-5|NA|few|TRBV4-1
CASSQVQQTNQPQHF
TGCGCCAGCAGCCAAGTTCAACAGACCAATCAGCCCCAGCATTTT
>TRBJ1-1|TRBD1|NA|TRBV9
CASSVDPDRAYTEAFF
TGTGCCAGCAGCGTAGACCCGGACAGGGCGTACACTGAAGCTTTCTTT
>TRBJ2-7|TRBD1|NA|TRBV6-5
CASSSALDRGVYEQYF
TGTGCCAGCAGTTCCGCCCTGGACAGGGGGGTCTACGAGCAGTACTTC
>TRBJ2-7|TRBD1|NA|TRBV28
CASRAGQGQYEQYF
TGTGCCAGCAGGGCGGGACAGGGTCAGTACGAGCAGTACTTC
>TRBJ2-1|NA|NA|TRBV19
CASMGTAFYNEQFF
TGTGCCAGTATGGGGACTGCATTCTACAATGAGCAGTTCTTC
>TRBJ2-1|NA|NA|TRBV4-2
CASSQGGSNNEQFF
TGTGCCAGCAGCCAAGGCGGCAGCAACAATGAGCAGTTCTTC
>TRBJ2-3|TRBD2|NA|TRBV2
CASSERTSGRGADTQYF
TGTGCCAGCAGTGAAAGGACTAGCGGGAGAGGGGCAGATACGCAGTATTTT
>TRBJ1-1|NA|NA|TRBV6-5
CASSYLPVTREAFF
TGTGCCAGCAGTTACCTTCCCGTTACGAGAGAAGCTTTCTTT
>TRBJ1-5|NA|NA|TRBV30
CAWSVPGSNQPQHF
TGTGCCTGGAGTGTACCGGGGAGCAATCAGCCCCAGCATTTT